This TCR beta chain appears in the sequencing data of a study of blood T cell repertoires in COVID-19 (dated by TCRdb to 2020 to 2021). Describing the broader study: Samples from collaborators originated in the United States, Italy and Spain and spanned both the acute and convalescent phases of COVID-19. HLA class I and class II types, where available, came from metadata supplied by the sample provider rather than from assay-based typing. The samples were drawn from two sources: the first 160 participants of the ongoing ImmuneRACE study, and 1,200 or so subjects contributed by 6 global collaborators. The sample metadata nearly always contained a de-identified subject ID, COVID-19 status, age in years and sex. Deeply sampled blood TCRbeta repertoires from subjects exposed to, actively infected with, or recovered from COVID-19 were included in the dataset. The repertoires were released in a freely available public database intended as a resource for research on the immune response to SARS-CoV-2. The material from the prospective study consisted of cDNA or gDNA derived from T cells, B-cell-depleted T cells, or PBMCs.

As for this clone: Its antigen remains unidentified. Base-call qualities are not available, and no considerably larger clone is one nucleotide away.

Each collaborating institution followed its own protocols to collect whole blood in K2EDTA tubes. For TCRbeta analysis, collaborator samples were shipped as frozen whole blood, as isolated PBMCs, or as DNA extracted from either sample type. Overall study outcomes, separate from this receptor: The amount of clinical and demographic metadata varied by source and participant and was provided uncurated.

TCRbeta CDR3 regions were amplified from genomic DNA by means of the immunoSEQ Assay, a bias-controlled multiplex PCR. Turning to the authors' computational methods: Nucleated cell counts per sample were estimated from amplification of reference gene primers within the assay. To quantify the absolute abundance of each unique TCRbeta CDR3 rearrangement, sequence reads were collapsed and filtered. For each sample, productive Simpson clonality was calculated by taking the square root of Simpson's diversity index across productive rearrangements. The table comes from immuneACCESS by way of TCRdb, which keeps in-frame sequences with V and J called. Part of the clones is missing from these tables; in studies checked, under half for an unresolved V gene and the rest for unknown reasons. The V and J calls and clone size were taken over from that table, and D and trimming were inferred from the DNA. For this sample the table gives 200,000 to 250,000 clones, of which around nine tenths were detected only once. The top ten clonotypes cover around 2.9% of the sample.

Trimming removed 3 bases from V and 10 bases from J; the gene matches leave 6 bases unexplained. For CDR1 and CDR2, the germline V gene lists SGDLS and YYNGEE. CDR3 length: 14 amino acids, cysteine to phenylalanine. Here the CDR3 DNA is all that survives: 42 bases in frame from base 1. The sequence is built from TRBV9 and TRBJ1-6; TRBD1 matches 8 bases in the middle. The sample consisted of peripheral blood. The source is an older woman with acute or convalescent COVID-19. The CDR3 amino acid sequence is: CASSALQGGSPLHF. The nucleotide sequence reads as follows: TGTGCCAGCAGCGCCTTACAGGGGGGATCACCCCTCCACTTT.